These 4 T cell receptor beta chains originate from one sample sequenced in a study of human T cells and chemical hapten exposure. The time point was: pre-sensitization, week 0. Treatment denoted: therapeutic diphenylcyclopropenone sensitization with weekly scalp DPC. One entry per CDR3 protein results from TCRdb running MiXCR on the RACE reads. The data hold about 380,000 distinct CDR3 sequences, with about 5.1% observed a single time. This material consisted of whole blood, taken in connection with sensitization to the hapten diphenylcyclopropenone (DPC). The receptors were sampled from a woman aged 50 to 65 with alopecia areata. Some clones in this sample may be carry-over from other donors' samples.

This clonotype was seen many times. The chain uses TRBV27 and TRBJ2-7; D is possibly TRBD1 or TRBD2 (5 bases each). Germline CDR1 is MNHEY and CDR2 is SMNVEV (reference sequence). The CDR3 runs to 15 residues. Trimming pared 6 bases from V and 2 bases from J, leaving 17 bases between. CDR3 bases: TGTGCCAGCAGCCCTACTAGGGACCGTACCTACGAGCAGTACTTC. This encodes CASSPTRDRTYEQYF.

This clonotype has more than one count but fewer than ten. In nucleotides, the CDR3 is TGTGCCAGCAGTTACGGGCTAGCGGGGAAGGACGAGCAGTACTTC. Translated, it gives CASSYGLAGKDEQYF. The chain couples TRBV6-5 to TRBJ2-7; 9 positions agree with TRBD2. Germline V gene sequence: CDR1 MNHEY, CDR2 SVGAGI. This CDR3 comprises 15 residues. The V segment lost 2 bases and the J segment 5 bases; nucleotides outside the gene matches: 7.

This clonotype was seen many times. The chain links TRBV29-1 to TRBJ1-5, with D perhaps matching TRBD1 (6 bases). V shed 4 bases and J shed 9 bases, with 16 bases lying between them. The germline V gene has CDR1 SQVTM and CDR2 ANQGSEA. The CDR3 is made up of 13 amino acids. The CDR3 region has the DNA TGCAGCGTTGTTGGCGGCAGGGGAGCGCCCCAGCATTTT. It is translated as CSVVGGRGAPQHF.

This clonotype was observed a handful of times. V and J are TRBV7-6 and TRBJ2-3; D might be TRBD2 (5 bases). Germline assignment: CDR1 SGHVS and CDR2 FNYEAQ. V was clipped by 4 bases and J by 4 bases, with 15 bases between them. This CDR3 region has 15 residues. In DNA form, the CDR3 reads TGTGCCAGCAGCTCTCATCGGACTCCCCCAGATACGCAGTATTTT. It translates to CASSSHRTPPDTQYF.